Sequencing of this TCR beta chain was carried out in a study of blood T cell repertoires in COVID-19. Study details: Collection of acute and convalescent COVID-19 samples took place in the United States, Italy and Spain.

This CDR3 has 15 amino acids. The V and J ends lost 0 bases and 7 bases, in that order; junction bases with no gene match: 6. The germline CDR1 and CDR2 sequences are MNHEY and SMNVEV (reference sequence). TCRdb keeps only in-frame clones here, not all; method: immunoSEQ multiplex PCR. Of 300,000 to 450,000 clones listed, over 75% were seen once; the top ten hold approximately 1.3%. The V and J genes are TRBV27 and TRBJ1-5; TRBD1 agrees at 7 bases. The TCR comes from a man under 40 who had recovered from COVID-19. Sequenced sample: PBMCs or T cells enriched from blood (not recorded which). CDR3 region: CASSLSRGLGQPQHF. CDR3 bases: TGTGCCAGCAGTTTATCGAGGGGGCTAGGCCAGCCCCAGCATTTT.